The 20 T cell receptor beta chains below all came from one sample that was sequenced in a study of blood T cell repertoires in COVID-19. The method was immunoSEQ multiplex PCR; TCRdb's version includes in-frame clones alone and lacks a portion of them. The repertoire has roughly 150,000 clones, around 82% of them found once; the top ten carry about 19%. Sequenced: peripheral blood. The origin of the receptors is a woman in her seventies who had recovered from COVID-19.

The V call is TRBV25-1, the J call TRBJ2-1; the match to TRBD2 covers 7 bases. V dropped 2 bases and J dropped 9; count of bases not matched to a gene: 10. Looked up from germline, CDR1 is MGHDK and CDR2 is SYGVNS. This CDR3 is built from 15 residues. The CDR3 DNA reads TGTGCCAGCAGTGAAGATCGGGGCGGGGGTATTGAGCAGTTCTTC. It yields the protein CASSEDRGGGIEQFF.

This chain joins TRBV6-5 and TRBJ2-7; 9 bases agree with TRBD1. V was pared by 6 bases and J by 2 bases, with 8 bases of the junction left unmatched. CDR1 MNHEY and CDR2 SVGAGI come from the germline V gene. The CDR3 is 15 amino acids. This CDR3 reads CASRPGTGIAYEQYF. CDR3 DNA sequence: TGTGCCAGCAGACCCGGGACAGGGATTGCCTACGAGCAGTACTTC.

This chain uses TRBV14 with TRBJ2-1, with a tentative D call TRBD2 (6 bases). V dropped 4 bases and J dropped 0 bases, with 16 bases sitting between them. CDR1 is SGHDN and CDR2 is FVKESK in the germline V gene. The CDR3 length is 17 residues. CDR3 DNA sequence: TGTGCCAGCAGCCCCTTGCGGGCCGGGAGCTCCTACAATGAGCAGTTCTTC. This translates into CASSPLRAGSSYNEQFF.

This clone was seen more than once but under ten times. The rearrangement joins TRBV2 to TRBJ1-5, with 7 positions matching TRBD1. CDR1 is SNHLY and CDR2 is FYNNEI in the germline V gene. The CDR3 consists of 15 residues. After removal of 5 bases from V and 6 bases from J, the junction contained 10 bases not matched to a gene. In DNA form, the CDR3 reads TGTGCCAGCAGTAGACAGGGAGGAACATTTCAGCCCCAGCATTTT. Translating gives CASSRQGGTFQPQHF.

The rearrangement uses TRBV29-1 and TRBJ2-7; D might be TRBD1 (6 bases). V lost 2 bases, J lost 3 bases, and 11 bases lay in between. The CDR3 has 13 residues. Germline CDR1 SQVTM, CDR2 ANQGSEA. CDR3 bases: TGCAGCGTTGAAAAGGGGGACAACTACGAGCAGTACTTC. Translation: CSVEKGDNYEQYF.

The chain is built from TRBV28 and TRBJ2-3; TRBD2 aligns across 7 bases. Germline assignment: CDR1 MDHEN and CDR2 SYDVKM. J was trimmed by 0 bases and V by 3 bases; bases with no gene match: 9. The CDR3 loop spans 17 amino acids. CDR3 nucleotide sequence: TGTGCCAGCAGTTTTTTGGTGGGAGGGCCGAGCACAGATACGCAGTATTTT. It translates to CASSFLVGGPSTDTQYF.

This sequence joins TRBV9 and TRBJ1-2, with D possibly TRBD1 on 5 matching bases. Germline CDR1 reads SGDLS; CDR2 reads YYNGEE. V was trimmed by 0 bases and J by 2 bases, leaving 17 bases between them. This CDR3 has 17 amino acids. CDR3 amino acids: CASSVGGRAHRNYGYTF. CDR3 DNA sequence: TGTGCCAGCAGCGTAGGGGGCAGGGCCCACCGAAACTATGGCTACACCTTC.

V is TRBV24-1 and J is TRBJ1-2; D possibly corresponds to TRBD1 (5 bases). The CDR3 sequence is 13 residues long. Between the trimmed V and J ends, which lost 5 bases and 4 bases, there was a span of 10 bases. Germline CDR1 and CDR2: KGHDR and SFDVKD. The CDR3 nucleotides read TGTGCCACCAGTGGGGGCAGAGCCTATGGCTACACCTTC. It codes for CATSGGRAYGYTF.

This clone was detected only once. The chain joins TRBV29-1 to TRBJ2-1; D uncertain. The V gene's germline CDR1 is SQVTM and CDR2 ANQGSEA. Trimming left V 4 bases short and J 6 bases short, with 7 bases between. This CDR3 is 11 amino acids long. This CDR3 is CSVVGGNEQFF. In DNA form, the CDR3 reads TGCAGCGTTGTAGGCGGCAATGAGCAGTTCTTC.

This clone appeared once. The chain recombines TRBV2 with TRBJ1-5; D gene ambiguous. Per germline, CDR1 SNHLY and CDR2 FYNNEI. Trimming stripped 3 bases from V and 4 bases from J, with 7 bases between. The CDR3 consists of 13 residues. CDR3 region: CASSDQANQPQHF. CDR3 DNA: TGTGCCAGCAGTGACCAGGCGAATCAGCCCCAGCATTTT.

The chain links TRBV12-3 or TRBV12-4 to TRBJ1-5; 7 bases fit TRBD1. CDR3 length: 13 amino acids. Germline trimming cut 6 bases from V and 7 bases from J; bases unmatched to any gene: 6. The CDR3 spells CASSPGQEQPQHF. The DNA for the CDR3 is TGTGCCAGCAGCCCCGGACAGGAACAGCCCCAGCATTTT.

This clone was seen a handful of times. The chain is built from TRBV6-4 and TRBJ1-2, with 7 bases fitting TRBD1. The CDR3 is 14 amino acids. CDR1 and CDR2 from the germline V gene are MRHNA and SNTAGT. Trimming cost V 6 bases and J 7 bases; bases outside gene matches: 11. In nucleotides, the CDR3 is TGTGCCAGCAGCCCCGAACAGGGGATCTCTGGCTACACCTTC. This codes for CASSPEQGISGYTF.

V is TRBV3-1 (or the pseudogene TRBV3-2) and J is TRBJ2-1; 7 nucleotides agree with TRBD2. Looked up from germline, CDR1 is LGHDT and CDR2 is YNNKEL (reference sequence). The CDR3 runs to 16 residues. Trimming cost V 0 bases and J 7 bases; bases outside gene matches: 9. The CDR3 DNA reads TGTGCCAGCAGCCAAGATCTGGGCGGGAGTGTGAATGAGCAGTTCTTC. This translates into CASSQDLGGSVNEQFF.

V usage is TRBV7-6 and J usage is TRBJ1-6; TRBD1 might be the D (6 bases). Germline V lookup: CDR1 SGHVS, CDR2 FNYEAQ. Trimming removed 2 bases from V and 8 bases from J, with 13 bases in between. This CDR3 has 15 amino acids. The CDR3 is CASSLSPGAYSPLHF. The CDR3 DNA follows: TGTGCCAGCAGCTTATCGCCAGGGGCCTATTCACCCCTCCACTTT.

This clone was picked up one time. The V call is TRBV18, the J call TRBJ1-1; 9 bases agree with TRBD1. Trimming at V came to 3 bases and at J to 0 bases, leaving 2 bases not matched to a gene. In germline, CDR1 is KGHSH, CDR2 LQKENI. This CDR3 is 15 amino acids long. The CDR3 DNA reads as TGTGCCAGCTCACCCGACAGGGGGGTGAACACTGAAGCTTTCTTT. Its translation: CASSPDRGVNTEAFF.

This clone was picked up a small number of times. This rearrangement joins TRBV9 to TRBJ1-2; tentative D call: TRBD1 (6 bases). The CDR3 totals 14 residues. Looked up from germline, CDR1 is SGDLS and CDR2 is YYNGEE. V dropped 5 bases and J dropped 7 bases, with 18 bases sitting between them. This CDR3 is CASSWDTSRSGYTF. CDR3 DNA: TGTGCCAGCAGTTGGGACACCTCCCGGAGTGGCTACACCTTC.

The chain carries TRBV7-9 and TRBJ1-5, with TRBD1 as a possible D gene (6 bases). The CDR3 runs 12 residues. CDR1 is SEHNR and CDR2 is FQNEAQ in the germline V gene (reference sequence). Trimming removed 1 base at V and 15 bases at J, with 13 bases between. The CDR3 sequence is CASSLGGPSRHF. Written as DNA, the CDR3 is TGTGCCAGCAGCTTAGGGGGGCCCTCTCGGCATTTT.

The genes are TRBV6-4 and TRBJ1-2; 7 bases align to TRBD1. Trimming cost V 8 bases and J 7 bases; bases outside gene matches: 13. This CDR3 has 14 amino acids. The germline gives CDR1 MRHNA, CDR2 SNTAGT. CDR3 bases: TGTGCCAGCTCCTTAAGCCACAGGGGTCGTGGCTACACCTTC. Translation gives CASSLSHRGRGYTF.

The chain uses TRBV2 and TRBJ1-2; D is ambiguous. This CDR3 contains 12 residues. Deletions cut 4 bases from V and 14 bases from J, with 17 bases between. From germline, CDR1 is SNHLY and CDR2 FYNNEI. The CDR3 here is CASSVVIGPSTF. The CDR3 DNA reads TGTGCCAGCAGTGTGGTAATTGGGCCCAGTACCTTC.

The genes are TRBV18 and TRBJ2-3; 8 bases are shared with TRBD2. The CDR3 loop spans 12 amino acids. Trimming at V came to 4 bases and at J to 6 bases, leaving 0 bases not matched to a gene. CDR1 KGHSH and CDR2 LQKENI come from the germline V gene. The DNA of the CDR3 is TGTGCCAGCTCACGCGGGGGGGATACGCAGTATTTT. It is translated as CASSRGGDTQYF.